The clone carrying this TCR beta chain was detected only a few times. Its specificity is not known. V gave up 7 bases and J gave up 5 bases, with 15 bases separating them. The CDR3 sequence is 13 residues long. The data belong to a study of CD8 T cells in ankylosing spondylitis. General study points: Ankylosing spondylitis blood appeared to carry a characteristic TCR beta motif of roughly eight highly homologous variants. Clones that were linked to disease were CD8+ and were relatively rare in peripheral blood.

Library preparation for TCR beta used quantitative 5'-RACE with molecular barcodes. TCRdb itself ran the 5' RACE reads through MiXCR, one entry per CDR3 protein. The table records 700,000 or so distinct CDR3 sequences, under 20% of them present only once. This rearrangement joins TRBV12-3 or TRBV12-4 to TRBJ2-7, with a weak D call TRBD2 (6 bases). Source material: blood, either unsorted or a sorted T cell fraction (not recorded which). The clonotype originates from a male donor with ankylosing spondylitis. In nucleotides, the CDR3 is TGTGCCAGCACCGTCGGGAGTGGCGACGAGCAGTACTTC. It encodes CASTVGSGDEQYF.